This entry lists 15 T cell receptor beta chains sequenced from one sample in a study of T cell changes during pregnancy in multiple sclerosis. TCRdb's table, derived via immunoSEQ multiplex PCR, lists solely in-frame clones and lacks some. The sample has about 26,000 clones, 85% to 90% seen once. The source was CD8+ T cells from peripheral blood mononuclear cells, collected in the second trimester of pregnancy. The receptors stem from a female donor with multiple sclerosis, enrolled in a pregnancy study.

The chain joins TRBV5-1 to TRBJ2-7; 9 positions match TRBD1. Looked up from germline, CDR1 is SGHRS and CDR2 is YFSETQ. V was pared by 3 bases and J by 0 bases, with 4 bases of the junction left unmatched. CDR3 size: 15 residues. The chain's CDR3 is CASSSGQGFSYEQYF. The CDR3 nucleotides read TGCGCCAGCAGCTCGGGACAGGGCTTCTCCTACGAGCAGTACTTC.

The genes are TRBV29-1 and TRBJ2-7; possible D gene TRBD2, 6 bases. Germline V gene data show CDR1 as SQVTM and CDR2 as ANQGSEA. Trimming pared 7 bases from V and 1 base from J, leaving 20 bases between. CDR3 length: 15 amino acids. The CDR3 region is CSALLGGGPSYEQYF. Written as DNA, the CDR3 is TGCAGCGCTTTACTGGGGGGAGGACCATCCTACGAGCAGTACTTC.

This rearrangement joins TRBV27 to TRBJ2-2, with D perhaps matching TRBD1 (6 bases). The CDR3 length is 13 residues. Germline V gene sequence: CDR1 MNHEY, CDR2 SMNVEV (reference sequence). The germline V and J ends were trimmed by 6 bases and 4 bases, with 9 bases remaining between them. The chain's CDR3 is CASRTQGTGELFF. DNA for the CDR3: TGTGCCAGCAGGACACAGGGCACCGGGGAGCTGTTTTTT.

V gene TRBV19 combines with J gene TRBJ1-2; D unclear. V dropped 6 bases and J dropped 3 bases, with 11 bases sitting between them. The CDR3 is 13 amino acids. Germline V gene lookup returns CDR1 LNHDA and CDR2 SQIVND (reference sequence). This CDR3 reads CASSLAGDYGYTF. The CDR3 DNA reads as TGTGCCAGTAGCCTAGCGGGAGACTATGGCTACACCTTC.

The sample holds a few counts of this clone. The V gene is TRBV9, the J gene TRBJ2-7; 7 bases are a match to TRBD2. The V gene end was trimmed by 1 base and the J gene end by 5 bases; junction bases not matched to a gene: 6. The germline V gene has CDR1 SGDLS and CDR2 YYNGEE. The CDR3 has 14 residues. CDR3 sequence reads: CASSVRGSVDEQYF. CDR3 DNA sequence: TGTGCCAGCAGCGTACGCGGGAGTGTCGACGAGCAGTACTTC.

The chain combines TRBV30 with TRBJ2-7, with TRBD2 matching 12 bases. The CDR3 consists of 13 residues. CDR1 and CDR2 (germline): GTSNPN, SVGIG (reference sequence). V shed 5 bases, J shed 4 bases, and the junction held 3 bases outside the gene matches. CDR3 in DNA: TGTGCCTGGTCGACTAGCGGGGGATACGAGCAGTACTTC. This gives the protein CAWSTSGGYEQYF. The entire variable domain, with the rest obtained from reference TRBV30 and TRBJ2-7, is as follows: SQTIHQWPATLVQPVGSPLSLECTVEGTSNPNLYWYRQAAGRGLQLLFYSVGIGQISSEVPQNLSASRPQDRQFILSSKKLLLSDSGFYLCAWSTSGGYEQYFGPGTRLTVT.

The chain uses TRBV7-3 and TRBJ2-5; maybe TRBD2 (6 bases). V lost 2 bases and J 3 bases, leaving 13 bases between the germline ends. This CDR3 region has 15 residues. Germline CDR1 SGHTA, CDR2 FQGTGA. The CDR3 DNA reads TGTGCCAGCAGCTTAGGGGTAGCGGCCAAAGAGACCCAGTACTTC. Its protein product is CASSLGVAAKETQYF.

The rearrangement joins TRBV28 to TRBJ2-3; the match to TRBD2 covers 8 bases. V was pared by 6 bases and J by 2 bases, with 7 bases of the junction left unmatched. Germline V gene sequence: CDR1 MDHEN, CDR2 SYDVKM. This CDR3 region has 15 residues. CDR3 region: CASSPGGVTTDTQYF. CDR3 bases: TGTGCCAGCAGCCCCGGGGGGGTTACCACAGATACGCAGTATTTT.

The genes are TRBV21-1 and TRBJ2-5; TRBD1 is the table's D call and was not checked against the DNA. TRBV21-1 counts as a pseudogene. The CDR3 has 14 amino acids. CDR3 coding DNA: TGTGCCAGCAGCAAGGGGCAGGTAGGAGAGACCCAGTACTTC. Amino acid sequence: CASSKGQVGETQYF.

The J gene is TRBJ2-1, the V gene TRBV29-1; TRBD2 matches at 13 bases. The V gene's germline CDR1 is SQVTM and CDR2 ANQGSEA. The CDR3 extends over 16 amino acids. CDR3 protein: CTVAGTSGNSYNEQFF. The CDR3 coding sequence is TGCACCGTGGCAGGGACTAGCGGGAACTCCTACAATGAGCAGTTCTTC.

CDR3 DNA: TGTGCCACCCAGGGACTAGGGTCCTACAATGAGCAGTTCTTC. Translating gives CATQGLGSYNEQFF. The gene calls are TRBV19 and TRBJ2-1; TRBD2 matches 8 bases. V lost 10 bases, J lost 1 base, and 6 bases stayed unmatched. CDR1 is LNHDA, CDR2 SQIVND, per germline (reference sequence). The CDR3 sequence is 14 residues long.

This chain links TRBV27 with TRBJ1-5; 7 nucleotides agree with TRBD1. This CDR3 has 14 residues. V lost 5 bases and J lost 2; bases outside the gene matches: 3. Germline CDR1 MNHEY, CDR2 SMNVEV (reference sequence). The DNA of the CDR3 is TGTGCCAGCAGTCGGGGACAGCGCAATCAGCCCCAGCATTTT. Amino acid sequence: CASSRGQRNQPQHF.

The chain joins TRBV28 to TRBJ2-5, with D maybe TRBD1 (5 bases). Germline V gene sequence: CDR1 MDHEN, CDR2 SYDVKM. The V end lost 8 bases, the J end lost 5 bases, and 6 bases lay between the germline ends. The CDR3 has 10 residues. As DNA, the CDR3 is TGTGCCAGCGCAGGGGAGACCCAGTACTTC. Its translation is CASAGETQYF.

This rearrangement joins TRBV4-1 to TRBJ2-7; tentative D call: TRBD1 (6 bases). The V and J ends lost 1 base and 2 bases respectively, with 15 bases between them. CDR1 is MGHRA and CDR2 is YSYEKL in the germline V gene. The CDR3 loop spans 16 amino acids. CDR3 nucleotide sequence: TGCGCCAGCAGCCAAGCAGGGGCTCCTTCCCCCTACGAGCAGTACTTC. Translated, it gives CASSQAGAPSPYEQYF.

The V gene is TRBV5-1, the J gene TRBJ1-2; possibly TRBD1 for D (5 bases). The CDR3 has 14 amino acids. Trimming removed 1 base at V and 4 bases at J, with 11 bases between. Germline CDR1 SGHRS, CDR2 YFSETQ. DNA for the CDR3: TGCGCCAGCAGCTTGTCCACAGGCCCCTATGGCTACACCTTC. Its translation: CASSLSTGPYGYTF.